Listed below are T cell receptor beta chains from one sample, sequenced in a study of cytomegalovirus exposure and HLA in healthy donors. The method was immunoSEQ multiplex PCR; TCRdb's version includes in-frame clones alone and lacks a portion of them. The sample has about 130,000 clones; around four fifths are singletons. Input material: PBMCs. These TCRs come from a boy aged 5-17 years in good health and CMV-seronegative. Each CDR3 is given with its conserved first and last residue. Each record gives: clone size, D gene, J gene, V gene, CDR3 protein, CDR3 DNA. The D gene is left open where the match is weak. Clone size appears in some rows only: once, few, many, or a class for an expanded clone.

few	TRBD2	TRBJ2-1	TRBV10-1	CANTTSGSINEQFF	TGCGCCAACACGACTAGCGGGAGTATCAATGAGCAGTTCTTC
.	.	TRBJ2-3	TRBV4-2	CASSQWAQNTDTQYF	TGTGCCAGCAGCCAATGGGCCCAGAACACAGATACGCAGTATTTT
.	TRBD1	TRBJ1-1	TRBV5-1	CASSLATGTGSTEAFF	TGCGCCAGCAGCCTCGCCACGGGGACAGGGAGCACTGAAGCTTTCTTT
.	.	TRBJ1-1	TRBV6-1	CASSEHFNTEAFF	TGTGCCAGCAGTGAACACTTTAACACTGAAGCTTTCTTT
.	.	TRBJ2-7	TRBV6-5	CASSYSAQGREQYF	TGTGCCAGCAGTTACTCTGCGCAGGGGCGCGAGCAGTACTTC
.	TRBD1	TRBJ1-1	TRBV29-1	CSVAPNRGGGQAFF	TGCAGCGTGGCCCCCAACAGGGGGGGCGGGCAAGCTTTCTTT
.	.	TRBJ1-6	TRBV30	CAWTKGQYNSPLHF	TGTGCCTGGACCAAAGGACAGTATAATTCACCCCTCCACTTT
few	TRBD1	TRBJ2-7	TRBV18	CASSPGTGVHEQYF	TGTGCCAGCTCTCCCGGGACAGGGGTCCACGAGCAGTACTTC
.	TRBD2	TRBJ2-3	TRBV10-2	CASSGTSEPDTQYF	TGCGCCAGCAGTGGGACTAGCGAGCCAGATACGCAGTATTTT
.	.	TRBJ1-2	TRBV2	CASSEGTAYGYTF	TGTGCCAGCAGTGAAGGGACAGCCTATGGCTACACCTTC
.	.	TRBJ2-1	TRBV5-1	CASSSFRGGSSYNEQFF	TGCGCCAGCAGCTCATTTAGGGGGGGGAGCTCCTACAATGAGCAGTTCTTC
.	TRBD1	TRBJ2-1	TRBV4-1	CASSQPDRGRDNEQFF	TGCGCCAGCAGCCAGCCTGACAGGGGCCGTGACAATGAGCAGTTCTTC
.	.	TRBJ2-5	TRBV27	CASPKGQETQYF	TGTGCCAGCCCCAAGGGGCAAGAGACCCAGTACTTC
once	TRBD2	TRBJ2-1	TRBV2	CASSENWAGVNEQFF	TGTGCCAGCAGTGAAAACTGGGCGGGAGTGAATGAGCAGTTCTTC
.	.	TRBJ2-5	TRBV30	CAWSVRVRETQYF	TGTGCCTGGAGTGTTCGGGTTAGGGAGACCCAGTACTTC
.	.	TRBJ2-7	TRBV13	CASSFWAGTYEQYF	TGTGCCAGCAGCTTCTGGGCGGGTACTTACGAGCAGTACTTC
.	TRBD2	TRBJ2-7	TRBV7-9	CASRTAGDPSYEQYF	TGTGCCAGCAGAACGGCGGGAGACCCCTCCTACGAGCAGTACTTC
.	TRBD2	TRBJ2-3	TRBV7-9	CASRPFLADTLDTQYF	TGTGCCAGCAGACCGTTTCTAGCGGATACTTTAGATACGCAGTATTTT
few	.	TRBJ1-1	TRBV9	CASSTTTVGTEAFF	TGTGCCAGCAGCACGACGACAGTTGGAACTGAAGCTTTCTTT
.	.	TRBJ2-1	TRBV6-5	CASSYIMAENEQFF	TGTGCCAGCAGTTATATTATGGCGGAAAATGAGCAGTTCTTC
.	TRBD2	TRBJ2-7	TRBV7-2	CASSLLVLAAVHEQYF	TGTGCCAGCAGCTTATTGGTCCTAGCGGCCGTGCACGAGCAGTACTTC
few	TRBD1	TRBJ2-7	TRBV5-6	CASSLGASGTGVPQYF	TGTGCCAGCAGCTTGGGAGCCTCCGGGACAGGTGTACCGCAGTACTTC
.	.	TRBJ1-2	TRBV27	CASSWDNRSYTF	TGTGCCAGCAGTTGGGACAATCGGAGCTACACCTTC
.	.	TRBJ2-1	TRBV6-5	CASSQTYNEQFF	TGTGCCAGCAGTCAGACCTACAATGAGCAGTTCTTC
.	.	TRBJ2-5	TRBV7-8	CASSLEEGTKTQYF	TGTGCCAGCAGCTTAGAGGAGGGAACGAAGACCCAGTACTTC
.	TRBD2	TRBJ2-7	TRBV10-3	CAISEVSGSSYEQYF	TGTGCCATCAGTGAGGTTAGCGGGAGCTCCTACGAGCAGTACTTC
few	.	TRBJ2-3	TRBV7-2	CASSSDSSLTDTQYF	TGTGCCAGCAGCTCGGACTCTTCCTTAACAGATACGCAGTATTTT
.	.	TRBJ1-1	TRBV18	CASSPPPGNTEAFF	TGTGCCAGCTCACCCCCCCCGGGGAACACTGAAGCTTTCTTT
.	.	TRBJ2-7	TRBV6-5	CASSYYRQSYEQYF	TGTGCCAGCAGTTACTACCGACAGTCCTACGAGCAGTACTTC
once	.	TRBJ2-7	TRBV10-3	CAIRPGLSSYEQYF	TGTGCCATCAGACCGGGACTGAGCTCCTACGAGCAGTACTTC
.	TRBD1	TRBJ2-2	TRBV5-4	CASSPPGQGSTGELFF	TGTGCCAGCAGCCCTCCGGGACAGGGGAGTACCGGGGAGCTGTTTTTT
.	.	TRBJ2-5	TRBV6-1	CASRSRGQETQYF	TGTGCCAGCAGGAGCCGGGGGCAAGAGACCCAGTACTTC
.	TRBD2	TRBJ2-5	TRBV6-5	CASSYRLAGEETQYF	TGTGCCAGCAGCTACCGACTAGCGGGAGAAGAGACCCAGTACTTC
.	TRBD2	TRBJ2-1	TRBV5-1	CASRGGVGSTTYNEQFF	TGCGCCAGCCGGGGGGGGGTCGGGTCAACCACCTACAATGAGCAGTTCTTC
.	TRBD2	TRBJ2-2	TRBV11-3	CASSLFGSTSGRGELFF	TGTGCCAGCAGCTTATTCGGTTCGACTAGCGGGAGAGGGGAGCTGTTTTTT
.	TRBD2	TRBJ2-5	TRBV18	CASSPLGLARETQYF	TGTGCCAGCTCACCACTCGGACTAGCGCGAGAGACCCAGTACTTC
.	.	TRBJ2-7	TRBV13	CASSPGSGGPSYEQYF	TGTGCCAGCAGCCCTGGGTCAGGAGGGCCCTCCTACGAGCAGTACTTC
.	TRBD2	TRBJ2-3	TRBV27	CASTLNGLAGTDTQYF	TGTGCCAGCACGCTAAACGGACTAGCGGGCACAGATACGCAGTATTTT
few	TRBD1	TRBJ1-1	TRBV4-2	CASSQDFGQGRTEAFF	TGTGCCAGCAGCCAAGATTTCGGACAGGGGCGTACTGAAGCTTTCTTT
.	TRBD1	TRBJ2-7	TRBV7-9	CASGTGGYEQYF	TGTGCCAGCGGGACAGGGGGCTACGAGCAGTACTTC
.	.	TRBJ1-1	TRBV19	CASSIQGTGTEAFF	TGTGCCAGTAGTATACAAGGGACTGGGACTGAAGCTTTCTTT
.	.	TRBJ2-7	TRBV29-1	CRRQSPYEQYF	TGCAGAAGACAGTCCCCCTACGAGCAGTACTTC
.	TRBD1	TRBJ2-3	TRBV9	CASSPSTGQRSPDTQYF	TGTGCCAGCAGCCCCTCCACGGGACAGAGATCGCCAGATACGCAGTATTTT
.	TRBD2	TRBJ2-1	TRBV2	CASSHLAEGESYNEQFF	TGTGCCAGCAGTCACCTAGCGGAAGGGGAGTCCTACAATGAGCAGTTCTTC
.	TRBD2	TRBJ2-1	TRBV19	CASSIATSGSDNEQFF	TGTGCCAGTAGTATCGCGACTAGCGGGAGTGACAATGAGCAGTTCTTC
.	.	TRBJ2-1	TRBV18	CASSLAWRNNEQFF	TGTGCCAGCTCCCTCGCTTGGCGGAACAATGAGCAGTTCTTC
few	.	TRBJ1-1	TRBV25-1	CASSAPGVTEAFF	TGTGCCAGCAGTGCTCCGGGGGTCACTGAAGCTTTCTTT
.	.	TRBJ2-5	TRBV5-1	CASSLVDPREETQYF	TGCGCCAGCAGCTTGGTGGACCCTAGGGAGGAGACCCAGTACTTC
.	TRBD1	TRBJ1-3	TRBV30	CAFDRVVGNTIYF	TGTGCCTTCGACAGGGTCGTTGGAAACACCATATATTTT
.	TRBD2	TRBJ2-1	TRBV30	CAWSNLAGGHGEKEQFF	TGTGCCTGGAGTAACTTAGCGGGAGGGCATGGGGAAAAGGAGCAGTTCTTC
.	TRBD1	TRBJ2-7	TRBV29-1	CSVVGTGRTEQYF	TGCAGCGTTGTAGGGACAGGGAGGACCGAGCAGTACTTC
.	TRBD2	TRBJ2-3	TRBV19	CASSMPLEGLAGTDTQYF	TGTGCCAGTAGTATGCCATTAGAAGGACTAGCAGGTACAGATACGCAGTATTTT
.	.	TRBJ1-4	TRBV29-1	CSANQGTTNEKLFF	TGCAGCGCCAATCAGGGGACGACTAATGAAAAACTGTTTTTT
.	.	TRBJ1-5	TRBV27	CASSTGQHSNQPQHF	TGTGCCAGCAGTACCGGACAGCATAGCAATCAGCCCCAGCATTTT
.	.	TRBJ2-2	TRBV2	CASEKRSGELFF	TGTGCCAGCGAGAAGCGGTCCGGGGAGCTGTTTTTT
once	TRBD1	TRBJ2-5	TRBV9	CASSPRDREGETQYF	TGTGCCAGCAGCCCCCGGGACAGGGAAGGAGAGACCCAGTACTTC
.	TRBD2	TRBJ2-7	TRBV7-9	CASSQGRAGEAYEQYF	TGTGCCAGCAGCCAGGGACGGGCGGGGGAGGCCTACGAGCAGTACTTC